The rows below give T cell receptor beta chains drawn from one sample of a study of T cells in Graves' hyperthyroidism and ophthalmopathy. TCRdb independently ran MiXCR on the multiplex PCR reads; one entry per CDR3 protein. The sample records almost 600,000 distinct CDR3 sequences, 14% being singletons. Source material: blood. The receptors here all came from a woman aged 25 to 39 with Graves' hyperthyroidism that later progressed to Graves' ophthalmopathy. Both conserved end residues are part of each CDR3. A D gene is named only where the DNA matches it firmly. Size tells how often a clone was seen (once, few, many) or the class of an expanded clone, and some rows leave it out.

>-|TRBJ1-2|many|TRBV19
TGTGCCACCTCCAACACGGGGGAGTATGGCTACACCTTC
CATSNTGEYGYTF
>TRBD2|TRBJ2-1|-|TRBV12-5
TGTGCTAGTGGTACGGAAATTTATACTAGCGGGAGAGGCTATGAGCAGTTCTTC
CASGTEIYTSGRGYEQFF
>-|TRBJ1-3|many|TRBV6-5
TGTGCCAGCAGTTACTCGCCATTCCCTGGAAACACCATATATTTT
CASSYSPFPGNTIYF
>-|TRBJ2-5|many|TRBV10-3
TGTGCCATCAGTGACCAAACGAAGAGTAGTCAGTACTTC
CAISDQTKSSQYF
>-|TRBJ1-1|-|TRBV5-1
TGCGCCACCAGCTCGGGGACGCCAAACACTGAAGCTTTCTTT
CATSSGTPNTEAFF
>TRBD2|TRBJ2-6|-|TRBV4-1
TGCGCCAGCAGCCAAGCACTAGCGGGACTCTCTGGGGCCAACGTCCTGACTTTC
CASSQALAGLSGANVLTF
>-|TRBJ2-7|many|TRBV3-1
TGTGCCAGCATAGGACCGAACTACGAGCAGTACTTC
CASIGPNYEQYF
>-|TRBJ1-1|many|TRBV6-1
TGTGCCAGCAGAACAGGACAAGAAGCTTTCTTT
CASRTGQEAFF
>-|TRBJ1-2|few|TRBV20-1
TGCAGTGCTAGTTCCTTTAGTTATAGGGGCGCGACCTATGGCTACACCTTC
CSASSFSYRGATYGYTF
>TRBD2|TRBJ2-2|few|TRBV7-9
TGTGCCAGCAGCCCTATTCCCGGGACTAGCGGTGACACCGGGGAGCTGTTTTTT
CASSPIPGTSGDTGELFF
>TRBD2|TRBJ2-3|many|TRBV20-1
TGCAGTGCTGAGGGACTAGCGCCTAGCACAGATACGCAGTATTTT
CSAEGLAPSTDTQYF
>-|TRBJ1-1|many|TRBV12-5
TGTGCTAGTGGTTTGGTGACGACTGAAGCTTTCTTT
CASGLVTTEAFF
>TRBD2|TRBJ2-4|few|TRBV19
TGTGCCGCCCGGGGGGATGGCAAAAACATTCAGTACTTC
CAARGDGKNIQYF
>-|TRBJ2-7|few|TRBV18
TGTGCCAGCTCACCCGACTATCTCCGGGACCTAAGAAACGAGCAGTACTTC
CASSPDYLRDLRNEQYF
>TRBD1|TRBJ2-7|-|TRBV3-1
TGTGCCAGCAGCCAAGTAGTGTGGGGACAGGAGACCTACGAGCAGTACTTC
CASSQVVWGQETYEQYF
>-|TRBJ1-2|many|TRBV27
TGTGCCAGCAGTCCTACAGGGTTTAATGACTATGGCTACACCTTC
CASSPTGFNDYGYTF
>-|TRBJ2-7|many|TRBV18
TGTGCCAGCTCACCACGTGAGGGAGAGGTGAGCGAGCAGTACTTC
CASSPREGEVSEQYF
>TRBD2|TRBJ2-7|many|TRBV5-4
TGTGCCAGCAGCTTGCTTACGCTAGCGGCCGAGCAGTACTTC
CASSLLTLAAEQYF
>-|TRBJ1-5|-|TRBV10-3
TGTGCCATCAGGGAGGGGGTGAGCAATCAGCCCCAGCATTTT
CAIREGVSNQPQHF
>-|TRBJ2-7|-|TRBV3-1
TGTGCCAGCAAGTCGACTAGTGCGGTGCAGTACTTC
CASKSTSAVQYF
>TRBD2|TRBJ2-2|-|TRBV11-2
TGTGCCAGCAGCCAGACTAGCGGGAGGGTTAAAAACACCGGGGAGCTGTTTTTT
CASSQTSGRVKNTGELFF
>TRBD1|TRBJ2-7|many|TRBV5-1
TGCGCCAGCAGCTTAGGGACAGGCGGCGACCACTACGAGCAGTACTTC
CASSLGTGGDHYEQYF
>TRBD1|TRBJ2-5|many|TRBV7-9
TGTGCCAGCAGCTTTGGACAGGGGGCCCAAGAGACCCAGTACTTC
CASSFGQGAQETQYF
>-|TRBJ2-3|few|TRBV5-6
TGTGCCAGCAGCTTGGTCAACTTGGAGACAGATACGCAGTATTTT
CASSLVNLETDTQYF
>-|TRBJ2-1|many|TRBV5-1
TGCGCCAGCGCTAAGGGTCTAGAGCAGTTCTTC
CASAKGLEQFF
>-|TRBJ2-1|-|TRBV12-3/TRBV12-4
TGTGCCACCAAGCGATGGTCAAATGAGCAGTTCTTC
CATKRWSNEQFF
>TRBD2|TRBJ2-1|many|TRBV7-3
TGTGCCAGCAGCTCTGGACTAGCGGGAGGCTATGAGCAGTTCTTC
CASSSGLAGGYEQFF
>-|TRBJ2-3|many|TRBV11-2
TGTGCCTGTGGACAGATCACAGATACGCAGTATTTT
CACGQITDTQYF
>-|TRBJ2-5|many|TRBV2
TGTGCCAGCAGTGATCCCCTAGCGCGGAGAGGAGAGACCCAGTACTTC
CASSDPLARRGETQYF
>-|TRBJ2-7|many|TRBV29-1
TGCAGCGTTGAAGAGAGGGCTAGCGACGAGCAGTACTTC
CSVEERASDEQYF
>-|TRBJ2-5|-|TRBV28
TGTGCCAGCACCGCAGGACTCCCAGGTCGGGAGACCCAGTACTTC
CASTAGLPGRETQYF
>TRBD1|TRBJ1-5|few|TRBV19
TGTGCCAGTAGGCCAGGGCAGGGGGGATGGGATCAGCCCCAGCATTTT
CASRPGQGGWDQPQHF
>-|TRBJ1-1|few|TRBV20-1
TGCAGTGCCGCCGGGACCGGATACACTGAAGCTTTCTTT
CSAAGTGYTEAFF
>-|TRBJ2-1|many|TRBV28
TGTGCCAGCAGAGCACATACACTAGGGGACCTTGGAAATGAGCAGTTCTTC
CASRAHTLGDLGNEQFF
>TRBD2|TRBJ2-1|few|TRBV9
TGTGCCAGCAGCGTAGCTTCGGGGATGGGACTAGCGGGAGGCGGTGAGCAGTTCTTC
CASSVASGMGLAGGGEQFF